This T cell receptor (beta chain) was sequenced in a study of spatial heterogeneity in lung cancer. Study-wide context: A total of roughly 72 untreated early-stage non-small cell lung cancer patients served as donors.

Sample time point: blood at routine non-recurrence follow-up after resection. The authors sequenced whole RNA from tumor, nontumor lung or frozen PBMC without sorting. Many counts were recorded for this clonotype. TCRdb analysed the 5' RACE reads with MiXCR anew, one entry per CDR3 protein. The table includes about 47,000 distinct CDR3 sequences, 7.4% detected once. The trim removed 5 bases at V and 2 bases at J, leaving 4 bases unmatched. From germline, CDR1 is LNHDA and CDR2 SQIVND (reference sequence). The CDR3 has 15 amino acids. The rearrangement joins TRBV19 to TRBJ2-1, with 9 bases fitting TRBD2. Sequenced here: PBMCs, sampled at follow-up. The sequence derives from a female donor with early-stage non-small cell lung cancer. The CDR3, as DNA: TGTGCCAGTAGTCTCGTAGCGGGGGCCTACAATGAGCAGTTCTTC. Encoded protein: CASSLVAGAYNEQFF. Filled out from reference TRBV19 and TRBJ2-1, the complete variable domain reads DGGITQSPKYLFRKEGQNVTLSCEQNLNHDAMYWYRQDPGQGLRLIYYSQIVNDFQKGDIAEGYSVSREKKESFPLTVTSAQKNPTAFYLCASSLVAGAYNEQFFGPGTRLTVL.